One sample yielded the 20 T cell receptor beta chains listed below, sequenced in a study of T-cell reconstitution after alpha-beta-depleted transplantation in children. A TCRbeta library incorporating unique molecular identifiers was prepared. TCRdb analysed the PCR reads with MiXCR anew, one entry per CDR3 protein. The table lists 200,000 to 250,000 distinct CDR3 sequences, approximately 10% of them singletons, with roughly 30% in the top ten. This sample comprised PBMCs, obtained before TCRalphabeta/CD19-depleted stem cell transplant. The receptors originated from a child younger than two with acute myeloid leukemia, due to receive a stem cell transplant.

This clonotype was recorded many times. The rearrangement uses TRBV3-1 and TRBJ2-1; 7 bases match TRBD2. From germline, CDR1 is LGHDT and CDR2 YNNKEL (reference sequence). CDR3 length: 14 residues. V dropped 1 base and J dropped 6; count of bases not matched to a gene: 3. In DNA, the CDR3 is TGTGCCAGCAGCCAAGGCCTAGCGGCCAATGAGCAGTTCTTC. Its translation: CASSQGLAANEQFF.

This clonotype has at least ten counts. The CDR3 DNA reads TGTGCCAGCAGCTTAGGGACTAGCAATGAGCAGTTCTTC. Translated: CASSLGTSNEQFF. This chain uses TRBV7-3 with TRBJ2-1; 8 bases fit TRBD2. V lost 2 bases to trimming and J lost 6 bases; unmatched junction nucleotides: 0. CDR1 is SGHTA and CDR2 is FQGTGA in the germline V gene. The CDR3 loop spans 13 amino acids.

At least ten counts were recorded for this clonotype. The chain has TRBV20-1 and TRBJ1-5; D is unclear. Germline V gives CDR1 DFQATT, CDR2 SNEGSKA (reference sequence). This CDR3 region has 12 residues. V lost 5 bases and J 5 bases, leaving 10 bases between the germline ends. CDR3 sequence: CSAENGDQPQHF. For the CDR3, the DNA is TGCAGTGCTGAGAACGGGGATCAGCCCCAGCATTTT.

In its sample, this clonotype was seen a few times. The chain combines TRBV23-1 with TRBJ1-6, with no clear D. TRBV23-1 is identified as an open reading frame with a role that is uncertain. Trimming took 3 bases from V and 8 from J, leaving 5 bases between them. The CDR3 is 12 residues long. CDR3 residues: CASSQYYSPLHF. DNA of the CDR3: TGCGCCAGCAGTCAGTATTATTCACCCCTCCACTTT.

This clonotype has ten or more counts. The chain couples TRBV7-9 to TRBJ2-2, with 7 nucleotides matching TRBD1. This CDR3 has 13 residues. The V segment lost 3 bases and the J segment 5 bases; nucleotides outside the gene matches: 0. Germline V gives CDR1 SEHNR, CDR2 FQNEAQ (reference sequence). CDR3 loop: CASSLDRTGELFF. CDR3 sequence (DNA): TGTGCCAGCAGCTTGGACAGGACCGGGGAGCTGTTTTTT.

There are many counts of this clonotype. The genes are TRBV27 and TRBJ1-1, with unresolved D. The length of the CDR3 is 14 residues. Trimming pared 1 base from V and 0 bases from J, leaving 6 bases between. Looked up from germline, CDR1 is MNHEY and CDR2 is SMNVEV (reference sequence). The CDR3 DNA reads TGTGCCAGCAGTTTATATTCCGTGAACACTGAAGCTTTCTTT. It encodes CASSLYSVNTEAFF.

This clonotype occurred many times. The chain carries TRBV5-1 and TRBJ2-7; 10 positions agree with TRBD2. This CDR3 contains 15 residues. CDR1 is SGHRS, CDR2 YFSETQ, per germline. Trimming at V came to 2 bases and at J to 5 bases, leaving 7 bases not matched to a gene. The chain's CDR3 is CASSFGLAEYHEQYF. CDR3 coding DNA: TGCGCCAGCAGCTTTGGACTAGCGGAGTACCACGAGCAGTACTTC.

This clonotype appeared many times. V gene TRBV7-9 combines with J gene TRBJ1-1; perhaps TRBD1 as D (5 bases). There are 15 residues in the CDR3. V was clipped by 5 bases and J by 6 bases, with 19 bases between them. Germline V CDR1 and CDR2: SEHNR, FQNEAQ (reference sequence). CDR3 amino acids: CASSPGVGTFPEAFF. Here the CDR3 DNA reads TGTGCCAGCAGCCCAGGAGTGGGGACCTTCCCTGAAGCTTTCTTT. Based on the CDR3 plus reference TRBV7-9 and TRBJ1-1, the full variable domain is DTGVSQNPRHKITKRGQNVTFRCDPISEHNRLYWYRQTLGQGPEFLTYFQNEAQLEKSRLLSDRFSAERPKGSFSTLEIQRTEQGDSAMYLCASSPGVGTFPEAFFGQGTRLTVV.

This clonotype was recorded at least ten times. V gene TRBV29-1 combines with J gene TRBJ1-1; D may be TRBD1 (5 bases). Germline-derived CDR1 and CDR2 are SQVTM and ANQGSEA. The CDR3 sequence is 13 residues long. The CDR3 is CTLRRGSWTEAFF. DNA for the CDR3: TGCACCCTGAGGCGGGGCAGCTGGACTGAAGCTTTCTTT.

This clonotype was seen ten or more times. The chain combines TRBV9 with TRBJ2-7; the match to TRBD2 covers 11 bases. The CDR3 runs 15 residues. The V segment lost 6 bases and the J segment 2 bases; nucleotides outside the gene matches: 7. Germline assignment: CDR1 SGDLS and CDR2 YYNGEE. CDR3 sequence reads: CASIELAGVPYEQYF. CDR3 coding DNA: TGTGCCAGCATCGAACTAGCGGGAGTCCCCTACGAGCAGTACTTC.

This clonotype was picked up many times. The CDR3 DNA follows: TGTGCCAGCAGCTCAAAGAGAACAGGGAGGAGCTATAATGAAAAACTGTTTTTT. It encodes CASSSKRTGRSYNEKLFF. J is TRBJ1-4 and V is TRBV5-6; D may be TRBD1 (6 bases). The CDR3 covers 18 residues. Per the germline V gene, CDR1 is SGHDT and CDR2 is YYEEEE. Trimming removed 3 bases at V and 4 bases at J, with 22 bases between.

This clonotype has at least ten counts. The J gene is TRBJ2-6, the V gene TRBV5-5, with 7 bases aligning to TRBD1. The CDR3 contains 17 residues. Germline V gives CDR1 SGHKS, CDR2 YYEKEE (reference sequence). With V trimmed by 4 bases and J by 0 bases, 7 bases remained unmatched. CDR3 loop: CASSPQTGSSGANVLTF. The CDR3 bases are TGTGCCAGCAGCCCGCAGACAGGGAGCTCTGGGGCCAACGTCCTGACTTTC.

The chain links TRBV30 to TRBJ1-6, with D possibly TRBD1 on 6 matching bases. V was shortened by 0 bases and J by 9 bases, with 15 bases between the two germline ends. Germline V gene data show CDR1 as GTSNPN and CDR2 as SVGIG (reference sequence). The CDR3 is made up of 15 amino acids. The CDR3 sequence is CAWSVTGGPLSPLHF. In nucleotides, the CDR3 is TGTGCCTGGAGTGTAACCGGGGGCCCCCTTTCACCCCTCCACTTT.

With respect to this clonotype: A single base separates this from a much larger clone, so it may be a read error. J is TRBJ1-5 and V is TRBV18, with 9 positions matching TRBD1. CDR3 length: 16 amino acids. Germline V gene sequence: CDR1 KGHSH, CDR2 LQKENI. The DNA of the CDR3 is TGTGCCAGCTCATTTATGGACAGGGGATTTAATCGGCCCCAGCATTTT. Amino acids: CASSFMDRGFNRPQHF.

This clonotype was picked up many times. The chain recombines TRBV7-9 with TRBJ1-5, with D uncertain. Trimming pared 0 bases from V and 1 base from J, leaving 7 bases between. CDR3 length equals 15 residues. Germline V lookup: CDR1 SEHNR, CDR2 FQNEAQ (reference sequence). The CDR3 is CASSLAGKSNQPQHF. The CDR3, as DNA: TGTGCCAGCAGCTTAGCTGGAAAGAGCAATCAGCCCCAGCATTTT.

This clonotype has at least ten counts. The chain has TRBV7-2 and TRBJ2-7, with 9 bases fitting TRBD2. J lost 1 base, V lost 1 base, and 2 bases had no gene match. This CDR3 has 15 amino acids. Germline lookup yields CDR1 SGHTA and CDR2 FQGNSA. CDR3 sequence reads: CASSLGTSVSYEQYF. Here the CDR3 DNA reads TGTGCCAGCAGCTTAGGGACTAGCGTATCCTACGAGCAGTACTTC. Combining the CDR3 with reference TRBV7-2 and TRBJ2-7 gives the whole variable domain GAGVSQSPSNKVTEKGKDVELRCDPISGHTALYWYRQSLGQGLEFLIYFQGNSAPDKSGLPSDRFSAERTGGSVSTLTIQRTQQEDSAVYLCASSLGTSVSYEQYFGPGTRLTVT.

This clonotype was detected many times. The genes are TRBV20-1 and TRBJ2-1; 13 nucleotides match TRBD2. V lost 1 base to trimming and J lost 1 base; unmatched junction nucleotides: 13. Germline CDR1 is DFQATT and CDR2 is SNEGSKA (reference sequence). This CDR3 contains 20 residues. CDR3 region: CSARAEGLAGPGGSYNEQFF. The CDR3 coding sequence is TGCAGTGCTAGAGCGGAGGGACTAGCGGGGCCGGGGGGGTCCTACAATGAGCAGTTCTTC.

A word on this clonotype: A single base separates this from a much larger clone, so it may be a read error. This chain joins TRBV3-1 and TRBJ2-1, with 12 bases identical to TRBD2. CDR1 and CDR2 from the germline V gene are LGHDT and YNNKEL (reference sequence). The CDR3 is made up of 17 amino acids. In DNA form, the CDR3 reads TGTGCCAGCGGCCAAGAGGCTAGCGGGAGGGATTACAATGAGCAGTTCTTC. This gives the protein CASGQEASGRDYNEQFF.

This clonotype was seen many times. This chain connects TRBV5-1 to TRBJ2-1; D remains unclear. V shed 8 bases and J shed 9 bases, with 9 bases lying between them. The germline V gene has CDR1 SGHRS and CDR2 YFSETQ. The CDR3 sequence is 10 residues long. The CDR3 here is CARTATEQFF. The CDR3 nucleotides read TGCGCCAGAACAGCCACTGAGCAGTTCTTC.

Ten or more counts support this clonotype. This chain connects TRBV7-2 to TRBJ2-3; maybe TRBD2 (5 bases). Germline V gene data show CDR1 as SGHTA and CDR2 as FQGNSA. With 7 bases removed from V and 5 bases from J, the gap between germline ends came to 13 bases. The CDR3 has 13 amino acids. The chain's CDR3 is CASTGEREDTQYF. The CDR3 nucleotides read TGTGCCAGCACGGGCGAGAGGGAAGATACGCAGTATTTT.